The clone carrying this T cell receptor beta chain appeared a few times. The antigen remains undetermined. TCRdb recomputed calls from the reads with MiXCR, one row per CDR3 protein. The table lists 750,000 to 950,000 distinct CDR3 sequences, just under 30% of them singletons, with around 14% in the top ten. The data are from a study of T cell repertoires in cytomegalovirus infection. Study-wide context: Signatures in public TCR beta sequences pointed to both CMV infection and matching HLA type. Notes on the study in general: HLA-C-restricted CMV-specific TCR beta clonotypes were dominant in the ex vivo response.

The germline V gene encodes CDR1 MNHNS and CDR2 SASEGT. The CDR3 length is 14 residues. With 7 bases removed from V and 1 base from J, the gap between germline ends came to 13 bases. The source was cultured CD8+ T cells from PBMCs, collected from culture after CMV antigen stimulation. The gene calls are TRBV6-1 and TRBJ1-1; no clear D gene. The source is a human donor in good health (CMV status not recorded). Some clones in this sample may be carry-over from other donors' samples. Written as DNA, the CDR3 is TGTGCCAGCACCCTAGGACGGACGAACACTGAAGCTTTCTTT. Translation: CASTLGRTNTEAFF.